These 32 T cell receptor beta chains share one sample of origin, sequenced in a study of blood T cell repertoires in COVID-19. Method: immunoSEQ multiplex PCR; TCRdb's copy keeps in-frame clones and lacks some. The table has roughly 220,000 clones, 88% seen once. Source material: PBMCs or T cells enriched from blood (not recorded which). These receptors came from a woman between 45 and 65 years old with acute COVID-19.

V usage is TRBV7-8 and J usage is TRBJ2-2, with 7 bases identical to TRBD1. CDR3 length equals 18 residues. V was pared by 5 bases and J by 0 bases, with 12 bases of the junction left unmatched. Germline V gives CDR1 SGHVS, CDR2 FQNEAQ. The CDR3 DNA reads TGTGCCAGCAGCATAAATCCCACCGGGACAGCGAACACCGGGGAGCTGTTTTTT. It specifies CASSINPTGTANTGELFF. The variable domain in full, completed from reference TRBV7-8 and TRBJ2-2, reads GAGVSQSPRYKVAKRGQDVALRCDPISGHVSLFWYQQALGQGPEFLTYFQNEAQLDKSGLPSDRFFAERPEGSVSTLKIQRTQQEDSAVYLCASSINPTGTANTGELFFGEGSRLTVL.

This chain joins TRBV9 and TRBJ1-1, with D uncertain. CDR1 and CDR2 from the germline V gene are SGDLS and YYNGEE. This CDR3 has 13 amino acids. V lost 4 bases, J lost 1 base, and 8 bases lay in between. In nucleotides, the CDR3 is TGTGCCAGCAGCACGTACAAGAACACTGAAGCTTTCTTT. This codes for CASSTYKNTEAFF.

The V call is TRBV12-3 or TRBV12-4, the J call TRBJ1-4; no clear D gene. V was trimmed by 6 bases and J by 8 bases, leaving 7 bases between them. The CDR3 consists of 11 residues. In DNA, the CDR3 is TGTGCCAGCAGGTTCAGGGAAAAACTGTTTTTT. The encoded protein is CASRFREKLFF.

The rearrangement joins TRBV5-4 to TRBJ1-3; D remains unclear. Germline CDR1 SGHNT, CDR2 YYREEE (reference sequence). Trimming left V 2 bases short and J 4 bases short, with 13 bases between. CDR3 length equals 15 residues. The CDR3 loop reads CASSLGPTGGNTIYF. The CDR3 DNA reads as TGTGCCAGCAGCTTAGGTCCCACGGGGGGAAACACCATATATTTT. The full variable domain, its missing parts supplied by reference TRBV5-4 and TRBJ1-3, is ETGVTQSPTHLIKTRGQQVTLRCSSQSGHNTVSWYQQALGQGPQFIFQYYREEENGRGNFPPRFSGLQFPNYSSELNVNALELDDSALYLCASSLGPTGGNTIYFGEGSWLTVV.

The genes are TRBV7-3 and TRBJ2-3; the match to TRBD2 covers 12 bases. The germline CDR1 and CDR2 sequences are SGHTA and FQGTGA. V lost 1 base, J lost 4 bases, and 12 bases stayed unmatched. This CDR3 has 19 residues. Written as DNA, the CDR3 is TGTGCCAGCAGCTTAAAGGGTAGAGCGACTAGCGGGAGCGCAGATACGCAGTATTTT. Translated, it gives CASSLKGRATSGSADTQYF.

DNA of the CDR3: TGTGCCAGCAGCCAAGATCGACAGGGACGGGAGACCCAGTACTTC. Translated: CASSQDRQGRETQYF. The chain employs TRBV4-2 and TRBJ2-5, with 7 bases that match TRBD1. Germline CDR1 reads LGHNA; CDR2 reads YNFKEQ. CDR3 length: 15 residues. Unmatched junction bases numbered 6, after V lost 0 bases and J lost 5 bases.

This clone was seen a single time. The V and J genes are TRBV10-1 and TRBJ2-1; TRBD2 might be the D (5 bases). CDR1 WNHNN and CDR2 SYGVQD come from the germline V gene (reference sequence). The V end lost 4 bases, the J end lost 8 bases, and 12 bases lay between the germline ends. CDR3 length: 13 amino acids. The CDR3 spells CASSGYSEDEQFF. CDR3 coding DNA: TGCGCCAGCAGTGGTTATTCGGAGGATGAGCAGTTCTTC.

The chain employs TRBV11-3 and TRBJ1-1; a possible D gene is TRBD1 (6 bases). V was shortened by 0 bases and J by 5 bases, with 7 bases between the two germline ends. The length of the CDR3 is 13 residues. In germline, CDR1 is SGHNT, CDR2 YENEEA. CDR3 residues: CASSLEGATEAFF. Here the CDR3 DNA reads TGTGCCAGCAGCTTAGAGGGGGCTACTGAAGCTTTCTTT.

The chain is built from TRBV9 and TRBJ2-3; D is undetermined. CDR1 SGDLS and CDR2 YYNGEE come from the germline V gene. V was cut by 3 bases and J by 0 bases, with 8 bases left in between. The CDR3 is 14 amino acids. In DNA form, the CDR3 reads TGTGCCAGCAGCGAATTCTCTAGCACAGATACGCAGTATTTT. It specifies CASSEFSSTDTQYF.

This chain connects TRBV5-1 to TRBJ2-1; possibly TRBD2 for D (5 bases). The V gene's germline CDR1 is SGHRS and CDR2 YFSETQ. The CDR3 spans 14 residues. Trimming removed 0 bases at V and 3 bases at J, with 7 bases between. The CDR3 sequence is CASSLALDYNEQFF. The DNA of the CDR3 is TGCGCCAGCAGCTTGGCACTAGACTACAATGAGCAGTTCTTC.

This chain connects TRBV4-2 to TRBJ2-6, with 9 bases lining up with TRBD1. This CDR3 spans 21 amino acids. Germline lookup yields CDR1 LGHNA and CDR2 YNFKEQ. V gave up 1 base and J gave up 0 bases; unmatched junction bases: 13. CDR3 coding DNA: TGTGCCAGCAGCCAAGGACCCCCGGGACAGGGAATCGGCTCTGGGGCCAACGTCCTGACTTTC. Translating it yields CASSQGPPGQGIGSGANVLTF.

The CDR3 DNA reads as TGTGCCATCGGGGTAGAGGGCACTGAAGCTTTCTTT. This gives the protein CAIGVEGTEAFF. The chain uses TRBV10-3 and TRBJ1-1; D is unresolved. Between the trimmed V and J ends, which lost 8 bases and 4 bases, there was a span of 11 bases. The germline CDR1 and CDR2 sequences are ENHRY and SYGVKD. This CDR3 region has 12 residues.

This chain uses TRBV15 with TRBJ1-4; D remains ambiguous. This CDR3 has 13 residues. V was clipped by 3 bases and J by 4 bases, with 6 bases between them. The V gene's germline CDR1 is LNHNV and CDR2 YYDKDF (reference sequence). In nucleotides, the CDR3 is TGTGCCACCAGCAGGGCCTTTAATGAAAAACTGTTTTTT. It codes for CATSRAFNEKLFF.

The V call is TRBV4-1, the J call TRBJ2-5, with 12 bases identical to TRBD2. CDR1 and CDR2 (germline): MGHRA, YSYEKL. CDR3 length equals 17 residues. The V segment lost 0 bases and the J segment 5 bases; nucleotides outside the gene matches: 7. CDR3 sequence (DNA): TGCGCCAGCAGCCAAGAAGAGTGGCTAGCGGGAGGGGAGACCCAGTACTTC. Protein: CASSQEEWLAGGETQYF.

V is TRBV27 and J is TRBJ2-1; tentative D call: TRBD2 (6 bases). The CDR3 runs 19 residues. CDR1 is MNHEY and CDR2 is SMNVEV in the germline V gene (reference sequence). Deletions cut 6 bases from V and 2 bases from J, with 26 bases between. The DNA of the CDR3 is TGTGCCAGCAGCTCCTTTCAAGTGAGGACTACCAACCCCTACAATGAGCAGTTCTTC. Protein product: CASSSFQVRTTNPYNEQFF.

The chain carries TRBV19 and TRBJ1-1, with 9 bases identical to TRBD1. The CDR3 is 14 residues long. The germline gives CDR1 LNHDA, CDR2 SQIVND (reference sequence). V shed 6 bases and J 1 base; nucleotides not matched to a gene: 3. The CDR3 loop is CASRGTGRNTEAFF. The CDR3 DNA is TGTGCCAGTAGAGGGACAGGGCGGAACACTGAAGCTTTCTTT.

The chain carries TRBV19 and TRBJ2-1; 12 nucleotides line up with TRBD2. The CDR3 length is 16 residues. CDR1 and CDR2 (germline): LNHDA, SQIVND (reference sequence). Trimming took 5 bases from V and 7 from J; bases not matched to a gene: 9. The CDR3 coding sequence is TGTGCCAGTAGTCCGCGGACTAGCGGGACTAGGAATGAGCAGTTCTTC. This codes for CASSPRTSGTRNEQFF.

J is TRBJ1-1 and V is TRBV6-6, with TRBD1 matching over 7 bases. Losses at the gene ends were 8 bases for V and 3 bases for J; bases not matched to a gene: 9. Germline V gives CDR1 MNHNY, CDR2 SVGAGI (reference sequence). This CDR3 has 14 amino acids. This chain's CDR3 is CASSNRGEYTEAFF. The CDR3 DNA is TGTGCCAGCTCAAACAGGGGAGAGTACACTGAAGCTTTCTTT.

The V call is TRBV7-3, the J call TRBJ2-5; TRBD2 matches at 8 bases. The V gene end was trimmed by 0 bases and the J gene end by 3 bases; junction bases not matched to a gene: 6. The CDR3 runs 16 residues. The germline gives CDR1 SGHTA, CDR2 FQGTGA. The CDR3 nucleotides are TGTGCCAGCAGCTTAACTCCGGGACTAGGAAAAGAGACCCAGTACTTC. Its protein is CASSLTPGLGKETQYF.

In this sample, this clone turned up a few times. The CDR3, as DNA: TGCGCCAGCAGCCAGCTAATCGTAGGAAACACCATATATTTT. This encodes CASSQLIVGNTIYF. V usage is TRBV4-1 and J usage is TRBJ1-3; no clear D gene. The CDR3 loop spans 14 amino acids. CDR1 and CDR2 (germline): MGHRA, YSYEKL. V dropped 3 bases and J dropped 4 bases, with 10 bases sitting between them.

The V call is TRBV6-5, the J call TRBJ2-1; 7 bases map to TRBD2. The CDR3 spans 14 residues. The V and J ends lost 6 bases and 9 bases, in that order; junction bases with no gene match: 11. Germline V gene lookup returns CDR1 MNHEY and CDR2 SVGAGI. The CDR3 bases are TGTGCCAGCAGACCAATAGGACTAGAGGTTGAGCAGTTCTTC. It specifies CASRPIGLEVEQFF.

The chain couples TRBV28 to TRBJ2-7, with 7 nucleotides matching TRBD2. Germline assignment: CDR1 MDHEN and CDR2 SYDVKM. This CDR3 region has 15 residues. After removal of 6 bases from V and 1 base from J, the junction contained 9 bases not matched to a gene. The CDR3: CASRLAGGVSYEQYF. CDR3 DNA sequence: TGTGCCAGCAGGCTAGCTGGGGGGGTTTCCTACGAGCAGTACTTC.

This chain connects TRBV5-6 to TRBJ2-7, with 8 nucleotides matching TRBD1. The CDR3 covers 14 residues. The germline V gene has CDR1 SGHDT and CDR2 YYEEEE. V shed 4 bases, J shed 5 bases, and the junction held 8 bases outside the gene matches. CDR3 residues: CASSLLDRVDEQYF. The CDR3 DNA sequence: TGTGCCAGCAGCCTTTTGGACAGGGTAGACGAGCAGTACTTC.

This chain joins TRBV27 and TRBJ1-2; unclear D gene. V lost 3 bases, J lost 4 bases, and 12 bases lay in between. Per germline, CDR1 MNHEY and CDR2 SMNVEV (reference sequence). The CDR3 length is 14 residues. The CDR3 coding sequence is TGTGCCAGCAGTTTCATGGGCTCTGCCTATGGCTACACCTTC. As protein: CASSFMGSAYGYTF.

V is TRBV3-1 (or the pseudogene TRBV3-2) and J is TRBJ2-2; 11 bases agree with TRBD2. After removal of 4 bases from V and 0 bases from J, the junction contained 4 bases not matched to a gene. Germline assignment: CDR1 LGHDT and CDR2 YNNKEL (reference sequence). This CDR3 is 17 amino acids long. The DNA of the CDR3 is TGTGCCAGCAGCCCTCGACTAGCGGGGCCGAACACCGGGGAGCTGTTTTTT. Translated: CASSPRLAGPNTGELFF.

This chain links TRBV2 with TRBJ2-1, with D maybe TRBD2 (6 bases). Germline V gene data show CDR1 as SNHLY and CDR2 as FYNNEI. CDR3 size: 14 residues. V lost 8 bases and J 1 base, leaving 12 bases between the germline ends. This chain's CDR3 is CASEGGTSYNEQFF. For the CDR3, the DNA is TGTGCCAGCGAAGGCGGGACTTCCTACAATGAGCAGTTCTTC.

The chain combines TRBV20-1 with TRBJ1-1; 7 bases match TRBD1. CDR3 length: 11 amino acids. Germline-derived CDR1 and CDR2 are DFQATT and SNEGSKA (reference sequence). Trimming at V came to 4 bases and at J to 10 bases, leaving 6 bases not matched to a gene. This chain's CDR3 is CSATGGGVAFF. As DNA, the CDR3 is TGCAGTGCTACAGGGGGTGGGGTAGCTTTCTTT.

The rearrangement links TRBV5-4 to TRBJ2-7; 14 nucleotides align to TRBD2. V shed 4 bases and J 6 bases; nucleotides not matched to a gene: 9. This CDR3 has 16 residues. Germline loops: CDR1 SGHNT, CDR2 YYREEE (reference sequence). The CDR3 region is CASSGLAGGRPSEQYF. For the CDR3, the DNA is TGTGCCAGCAGCGGACTAGCGGGAGGCCGCCCCTCCGAGCAGTACTTC. Supplemented by reference TRBV5-4 and TRBJ2-7, the full variable domain reads ETGVTQSPTHLIKTRGQQVTLRCSSQSGHNTVSWYQQALGQGPQFIFQYYREEENGRGNFPPRFSGLQFPNYSSELNVNALELDDSALYLCASSGLAGGRPSEQYFGPGTRLTVT.

This chain's CDR3 is CATSVGAISGNTIYF. The CDR3 coding sequence is TGTGCCACCAGTGTGGGGGCCATCTCTGGAAACACCATATATTTT. The genes are TRBV24-1 and TRBJ1-3, with a possible D match to TRBD1 (6 bases). V lost 5 bases and J lost 0, with 10 bases in between. The CDR3 is 15 residues long. The germline gives CDR1 KGHDR, CDR2 SFDVKD.

The CDR3 DNA reads TGTGCCAGCAGTTTATGGCAGGGCTATGGCTACACCTTC. This translates into CASSLWQGYGYTF. The chain has TRBV27 and TRBJ1-2; the D gene is possibly TRBD1 (5 bases). The CDR3 consists of 13 residues. Germline V gives CDR1 MNHEY, CDR2 SMNVEV (reference sequence). The germline V and J ends were trimmed by 1 base and 4 bases, with 7 bases remaining between them.

This chain joins TRBV19 and TRBJ2-7, with a weak D call TRBD2 (5 bases). Germline V gene sequence: CDR1 LNHDA, CDR2 SQIVND (reference sequence). CDR3 length: 15 amino acids. Trimming shortened V by 7 bases and J by 3 bases, and 19 bases separated the two germline ends. CDR3 DNA: TGTGCCAGTACCTCTAGCTACGGGATAATCTACGAGCAGTACTTC. Amino acids: CASTSSYGIIYEQYF.

The table lists this clone with a few counts. This chain connects TRBV5-1 to TRBJ1-6, with D possibly being TRBD1 (6 bases). Germline lookup yields CDR1 SGHRS and CDR2 YFSETQ. The V end lost 10 bases, the J end lost 6 bases, and 14 bases lay between the germline ends. The CDR3 spans 13 residues. CDR3 bases: TGCGCCTGCCAGGACAGTAGTAATTCACCCCTCCACTTT. It encodes CACQDSSNSPLHF.